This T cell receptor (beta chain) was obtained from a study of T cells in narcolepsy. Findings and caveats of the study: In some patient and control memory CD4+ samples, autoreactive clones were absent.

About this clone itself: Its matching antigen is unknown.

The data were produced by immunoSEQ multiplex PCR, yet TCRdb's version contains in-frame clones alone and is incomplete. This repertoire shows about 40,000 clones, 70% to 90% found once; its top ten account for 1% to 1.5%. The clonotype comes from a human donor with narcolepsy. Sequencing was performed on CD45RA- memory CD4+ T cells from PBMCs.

The CDR3: CASKGPGANVLTF. The CDR3 DNA sequence: TGTGCCAGCAAGGGTCCTGGGGCCAACGTCCTGACTTTC. This sequence joins TRBV19 and TRBJ2-6; D unresolved. The CDR3 loop spans 13 amino acids. Germline CDR1 LNHDA, CDR2 SQIVND (reference sequence). V lost 9 bases and J lost 2, with 8 bases in between.